This T cell receptor (beta chain) was sequenced for a study of radiation and T cells in renal cell carcinoma. General study results and limits: From baseline, blood top tumor clonotypes peaked at 2 weeks post-radiation.

The sample holds one count of this clone. Its specificity is unknown. Some clones are missing from TCRdb's copy, which holds only in-frame ones; the method was immunoSEQ multiplex PCR. The data hold approximately 15,000 clones, with over 60% observed a single time. In germline, CDR1 is SEHNR, CDR2 FQNEAQ (reference sequence). V dropped 4 bases and J dropped 3 bases, with 13 bases sitting between them. The CDR3 is 15 amino acids. Treatment noted: 15 Gy SBRT to primary tumor, nephrectomy 4 weeks later. Nephrectomy followed 15 Gy stereotactic body radiation by 4 weeks. The chain has TRBV7-9 and TRBJ1-5; D unclear. The sequence was collected from a woman in her 70s with renal cell carcinoma. The sample here was tumor tissue, taken from a patient whose treatment included radiotherapy and nephrectomy. CDR3 bases: TGTGCCAGCAGCTCAACACGGGCTTTCAATCAGCCCCAGCATTTT. Protein: CASSSTRAFNQPQHF.